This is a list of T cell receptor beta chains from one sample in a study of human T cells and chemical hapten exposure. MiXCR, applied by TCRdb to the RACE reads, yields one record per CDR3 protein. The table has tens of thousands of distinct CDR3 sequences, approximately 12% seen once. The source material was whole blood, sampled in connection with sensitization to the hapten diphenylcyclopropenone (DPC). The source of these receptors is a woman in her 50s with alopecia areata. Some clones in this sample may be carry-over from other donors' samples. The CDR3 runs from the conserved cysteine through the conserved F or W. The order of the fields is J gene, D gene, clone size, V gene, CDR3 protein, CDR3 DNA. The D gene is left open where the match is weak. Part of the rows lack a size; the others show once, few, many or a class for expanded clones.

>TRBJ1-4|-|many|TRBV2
CASSDTDEKLFF
TGTGCCAGCAGTGATACGGATGAAAAACTGTTTTTT
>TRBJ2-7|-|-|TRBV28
CASSSPLGKGYF
TGTGCCAGCAGTTCGCCCCTCGGGAAAGGGTACTTC
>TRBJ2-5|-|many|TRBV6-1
CASRPRQGGQETQYF
TGTGCCAGCAGGCCCCGGCAGGGGGGCCAAGAGACCCAGTACTTC
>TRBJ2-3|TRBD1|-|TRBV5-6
CASSTDRGTQYF
TGTGCCAGCAGTACCGACAGGGGTACGCAGTATTTT
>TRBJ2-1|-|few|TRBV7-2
CASSWNSGEQFF
TGTGCCAGCAGCTGGAATAGTGGTGAGCAGTTCTTC
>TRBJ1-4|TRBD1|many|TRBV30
CAWSLTGTNEKLFF
TGTGCCTGGAGTCTGACAGGGACTAATGAAAAACTGTTTTTT
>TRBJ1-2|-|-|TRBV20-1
CSASPSRGYTF
TGCAGTGCTTCCCCGAGTCGGGGCTACACCTTC
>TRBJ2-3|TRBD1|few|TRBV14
CASSLTGTGLIDTQYF
TGTGCCAGCAGCCTGACCGGGACAGGACTTATAGATACGCAGTATTTT
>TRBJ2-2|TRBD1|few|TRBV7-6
CASSRLEGARGTGELFF
TGTGCCAGCAGCAGATTAGAGGGGGCACGAGGGACCGGGGAGCTGTTTTTT
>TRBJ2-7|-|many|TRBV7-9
CASSPPRVRSSTYEQYF
TGTGCCAGCAGCCCGCCCCGGGTGCGTTCGAGCACCTACGAGCAGTACTTC
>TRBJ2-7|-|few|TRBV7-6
CASSPLPGVDEQYF
TGTGCCAGCAGCCCCCTTCCCGGGGTGGATGAGCAGTACTTC
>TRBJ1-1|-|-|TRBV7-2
CASSPRTAQGTEAFF
TGTGCCAGCAGCCCCCGGACAGCCCAAGGCACTGAAGCTTTCTTT
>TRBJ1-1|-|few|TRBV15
CATSAGLNTEAFF
TGTGCCACCAGCGCGGGGTTGAACACTGAAGCTTTCTTT
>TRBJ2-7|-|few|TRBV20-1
CSARDLSSRRGEQYF
TGCAGTGCTAGAGATCTTTCCTCCAGGCGGGGCGAGCAGTACTTC
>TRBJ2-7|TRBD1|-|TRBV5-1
CASSWAGGTGLHEQYF
TGCGCCAGCAGCTGGGCCGGTGGGACAGGGCTGCACGAGCAGTACTTC
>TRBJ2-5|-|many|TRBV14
CASSNVGETQYF
TGTGCCAGCAGCAACGTGGGAGAGACCCAGTACTTC
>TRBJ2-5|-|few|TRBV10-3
CAISESEVETQYF
TGTGCCATCAGTGAGTCGGAGGTCGAGACCCAGTACTTC
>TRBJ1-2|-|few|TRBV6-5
CASSYGPRGYTF
TGTGCCAGCAGTTATGGCCCCAGGGGCTACACCTTC
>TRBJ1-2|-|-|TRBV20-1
CSASPGFSGYTF
TGCAGTGCTAGTCCGGGGTTTAGTGGCTACACCTTC
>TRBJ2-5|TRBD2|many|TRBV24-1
CATSPSGRVETQYF
TGTGCCACCAGTCCTAGCGGGAGGGTAGAGACCCAGTACTTC
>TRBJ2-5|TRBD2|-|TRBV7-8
CASSSMPGLAGVETQYF
TGTGCCAGCAGCTCTATGCCGGGACTAGCGGGAGTGGAGACCCAGTACTTC
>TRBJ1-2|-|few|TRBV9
CASSTNNYGYTF
TGTGCCAGCAGCACAAATAACTATGGCTACACCTTC
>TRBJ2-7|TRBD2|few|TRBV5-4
CASSSGLGDEQYF
TGTGCCAGCAGCTCGGGACTAGGCGACGAGCAGTACTTC
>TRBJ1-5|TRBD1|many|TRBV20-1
CSGRDRAGNQPQHF
TGCAGTGGCCGGGACAGGGCTGGCAATCAGCCCCAGCATTTT
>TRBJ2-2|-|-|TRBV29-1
CSVVGRPTGELFF
TGCAGCGTTGTAGGCAGACCCACCGGGGAGCTGTTTTTT
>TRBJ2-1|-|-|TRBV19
CASSTGRSYNEQFF
TGTGCCAGTAGCACAGGACGCTCCTACAATGAGCAGTTCTTC
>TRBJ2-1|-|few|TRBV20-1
CSAGTRDSSYNEQFF
TGCAGTGCCGGAACCCGAGATAGTTCCTACAATGAGCAGTTCTTC
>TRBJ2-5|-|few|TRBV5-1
CASSPAVGQETQYF
TGCGCCAGCAGCCCGGCGGTGGGGCAAGAGACCCAGTACTTC
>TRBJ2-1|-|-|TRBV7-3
CASSPAGMVGNEQFF
TGTGCCAGCAGCCCCGCGGGGATGGTCGGTAATGAGCAGTTCTTC
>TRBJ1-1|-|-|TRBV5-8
CASTGMTRNTEAFF
TGTGCCAGCACCGGAATGACACGGAACACTGAAGCTTTCTTT
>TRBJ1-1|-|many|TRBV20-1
CSASHLNTEAFF
TGCAGTGCTAGTCACCTGAACACTGAAGCTTTCTTT
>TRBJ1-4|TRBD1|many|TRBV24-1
CATSDGQGGREKLFF
TGTGCCACCAGTGATGGACAGGGGGGTCGGGAAAAACTGTTTTTT
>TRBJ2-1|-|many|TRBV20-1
CSASLLRLNEQFF
TGCAGTGCTAGCCTTCTCCGCCTCAATGAGCAGTTCTTC
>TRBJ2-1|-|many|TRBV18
CASSPPEAGYYNEQFF
TGTGCCAGCTCACCACCGGAGGCGGGCTATTACAATGAGCAGTTCTTC
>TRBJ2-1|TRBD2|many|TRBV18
CASSPRAQREINEQFF
TGTGCCAGCTCACCAAGGGCCCAGCGGGAGATCAATGAGCAGTTCTTC
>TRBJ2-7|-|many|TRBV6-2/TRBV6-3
CASLLASTYEQYF
TGTGCCAGCCTACTAGCTTCCACCTACGAGCAGTACTTC
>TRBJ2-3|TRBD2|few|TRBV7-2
CASSLLPRTSDTDTQYF
TGTGCCAGCAGCCTCCTTCCCCGGACTAGCGACACAGATACGCAGTATTTT
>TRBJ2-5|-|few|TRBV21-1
CASSKGGKQGLSETQYF
TGTGCCAGCAGCAAAGGGGGAAAACAGGGGTTGAGTGAGACCCAGTACTTC
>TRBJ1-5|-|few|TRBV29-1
CSVVGSPGVPQHF
TGCAGCGTTGTTGGCAGCCCGGGGGTACCCCAGCATTTT
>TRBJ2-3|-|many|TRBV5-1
CASKSGTQLTDTQYF
TGCGCCAGCAAGTCCGGGACACAACTTACAGATACGCAGTATTTT
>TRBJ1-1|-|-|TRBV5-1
CASSFMTGTNTEAFF
TGCGCCAGCAGCTTTATGACTGGAACCAACACTGAAGCTTTCTTT
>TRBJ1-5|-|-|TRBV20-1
CSARGQGGGQPQHF
TGCAGTGCTAGGGGGCAGGGCGGCGGGCAGCCCCAGCATTTT
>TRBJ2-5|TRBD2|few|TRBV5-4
CASSLSRGLAVETQYF
TGTGCCAGCAGCTTGAGCAGAGGACTAGCTGTGGAGACCCAGTACTTC
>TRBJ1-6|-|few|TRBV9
CASSSAQGFNSPLHF
TGTGCCAGCAGCTCCGCGCAGGGGTTTAATTCACCCCTCCACTTT
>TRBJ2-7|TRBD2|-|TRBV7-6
CASSLAQGLAGLYEQYF
TGTGCCAGCAGCTTAGCGCAGGGACTAGCGGGGTTGTACGAGCAGTACTTC
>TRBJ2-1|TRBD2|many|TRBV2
CASSEEVGAGFYNEQFF
TGTGCCAGCAGTGAGGAGGTAGGAGCGGGGTTCTACAATGAGCAGTTCTTC
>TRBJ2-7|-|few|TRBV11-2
CASSPLEPAHYEQYF
TGTGCCAGCAGCCCCTTGGAGCCAGCCCACTACGAGCAGTACTTC
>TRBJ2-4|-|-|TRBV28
CATNDRLAKNIQYF
TGTGCCACCAACGACAGGCTAGCCAAAAACATTCAGTACTTC
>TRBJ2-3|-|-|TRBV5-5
CASSLKVARGGDTQYF
TGTGCCAGCAGCTTGAAGGTTGCGCGTGGGGGAGATACGCAGTATTTT
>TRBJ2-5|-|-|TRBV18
CASSPSLQETQYF
TGTGCCAGCTCACCATCCCTTCAAGAGACCCAGTACTTC
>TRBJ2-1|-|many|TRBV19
CASSMGEYNEQFF
TGTGCCAGTAGTATGGGGGAGTACAATGAGCAGTTCTTC
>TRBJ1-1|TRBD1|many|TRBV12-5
CASGLGQGKLMNTEAFF
TGTGCTAGTGGTTTGGGACAGGGAAAGCTAATGAACACTGAAGCTTTCTTT
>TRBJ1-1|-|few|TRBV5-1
CASSLGGPGTEAFF
TGCGCCAGCAGCTTGGGGGGGCCTGGCACTGAAGCTTTCTTT
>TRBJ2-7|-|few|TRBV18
CASSPQETDYEQYF
TGTGCCAGCTCACCTCAGGAGACAGACTACGAGCAGTACTTC
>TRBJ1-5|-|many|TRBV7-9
CASSSGGSGQPQHF
TGTGCCAGCAGCTCTGGAGGGTCGGGGCAGCCCCAGCATTTT
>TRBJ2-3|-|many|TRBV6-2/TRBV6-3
CASEESGTDTQYF
TGTGCCAGTGAGGAGAGTGGCACAGATACGCAGTATTTT
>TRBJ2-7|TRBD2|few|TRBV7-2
CASSLGGRGNEQYF
TGTGCCAGCAGCTTAGGCGGGAGGGGGAACGAGCAGTACTTC